The 9 T cell receptor beta chains in this list originate from one sample, sequenced in a study of OX40 agonist ivuxolimab in advanced cancers. To prepare the library, the immunoSEQ multiplex PCR assay was applied. The source is immuneACCESS, and TCRdb retained only in-frame sequences with V and J called. Part of the clones is not carried over; for the studies checked, unresolved V genes explain less than half of this, and the remainder is unexplained. This sample holds tens of thousands of clones; 70% to 80% were observed only once. In total, the top ten clones hold around 2.5% of the sample. The sequencing here drew on CD4+ or CD8+ T cells sorted from blood, taken in a trial of the OX40 agonist ivuxolimab. Receptors originate from an adult with an advanced solid tumor such as melanoma, head and neck, liver or kidney cancer.

The chain joins TRBV7-6 to TRBJ2-3; 7 positions match TRBD1. Germline V gene sequence: CDR1 SGHVS, CDR2 FNYEAQ. CDR3 size: 14 residues. V was clipped by 5 bases and J by 2 bases; unmatched bases: 4. CDR3 sequence (DNA): TGTGCCAGCAGCCTGACAGGGCCCACAGATACGCAGTATTTT. Protein product: CASSLTGPTDTQYF.

This clone occurred a few times. V gene TRBV6-1 combines with J gene TRBJ1-1, with D possibly being TRBD1 (6 bases). The germline V gene has CDR1 MNHNS and CDR2 SASEGT. V was trimmed by 5 bases and J by 1 base, leaving 14 bases between them. The CDR3 length is 15 residues. The CDR3 sequence: CASSWAGARNTEAFF. The DNA of the CDR3 is TGTGCCAGCAGTTGGGCAGGGGCGAGGAACACTGAAGCTTTCTTT.

The rearrangement joins TRBV23-1 to TRBJ1-1, with 8 bases matching TRBD1. TRBV23-1 is annotated as an ORF whose role is uncertain. The CDR3 extends over 17 amino acids. V shed 2 bases, J shed 5 bases, and the junction held 13 bases outside the gene matches. Written as DNA, the CDR3 is TGCGCCAGCAGTCAAATGAGGCAGGGGGCGCCGGGGACTGAAGCTTTCTTT. As protein: CASSQMRQGAPGTEAFF.

The chain recombines TRBV7-3 with TRBJ2-7; tentative D call: TRBD2 (6 bases). Germline V gives CDR1 SGHTA, CDR2 FQGTGA. The CDR3 totals 13 residues. Deletions cut 5 bases from V and 12 bases from J, with 20 bases between. CDR3 nucleotide sequence: TGTGCCAGCAGCCCTCGCGGGATGGAGTCGGTGTACTTC. Amino acids: CASSPRGMESVYF.

The chain is built from TRBV11-2 and TRBJ2-1; 7 bases fit TRBD2. This CDR3 has 12 residues. Trimming at V came to 0 bases and at J to 13 bases, leaving 3 bases not matched to a gene. Germline V lookup: CDR1 SGHAT, CDR2 FQNNGV. CDR3 sequence: CASSLEGGSQFF. Here the CDR3 DNA reads TGTGCCAGCAGCTTAGAAGGCGGGAGCCAGTTCTTC.

This chain connects TRBV5-1 to TRBJ1-1; D gene ambiguous. Per germline, CDR1 SGHRS and CDR2 YFSETQ. The CDR3 runs 16 residues. Between the trimmed V and J ends, which lost 0 bases and 0 bases, there was a span of 12 bases. CDR3 sequence: CASSLDGDVMNTEAFF. CDR3 sequence (DNA): TGCGCCAGCAGCTTGGATGGAGACGTCATGAACACTGAAGCTTTCTTT.

This clone was seen a single time. The rearrangement uses TRBV10-1 and TRBJ2-3, with 7 bases aligning to TRBD1. V shed 5 bases, J shed 4 bases, and the junction held 12 bases outside the gene matches. This CDR3 comprises 16 residues. Germline V gene sequence: CDR1 WNHNN, CDR2 SYGVQD (reference sequence). CDR3 in DNA: TGCGCCAGCAGTAGACAGGGCAGTTCGGGGTCAGATACGCAGTATTTT. Protein: CASSRQGSSGSDTQYF.

This clone has only a few counts. The J gene is TRBJ1-6, the V gene TRBV7-8; D is possibly TRBD1 (6 bases). CDR1 SGHVS and CDR2 FQNEAQ come from the germline V gene. The CDR3 runs 15 residues. Trimming removed 3 bases from V and 7 bases from J, with 13 bases in between. The CDR3 DNA reads as TGTGCCAGCAGCTTGTTAAGACAGGAGAATTCACCCCTCCACTTT. It encodes CASSLLRQENSPLHF.

The chain has TRBV7-3 and TRBJ2-7; D assignment may be TRBD1 or TRBD2 (5 bases each). Germline V gene data show CDR1 as SGHTA and CDR2 as FQGTGA. The V end was cut by 2 bases, the J end by 6 bases, with 17 bases between. CDR3 length: 15 residues. The CDR3 region is CASSLFNEAGSEQYF. The CDR3 DNA is TGTGCCAGCAGCTTATTCAACGAGGCAGGGAGCGAGCAGTACTTC.